This T cell receptor (beta chain) was captured by sequencing in a study of cytotoxic CD8 clonotypes in ibrutinib-treated CLL (dated by TCRdb to about 2021). Broadly, across the study: The cohort had about a dozen relapsed/refractory and roughly 15 treatment-naive patients; roughly 18 were IGHV unmutated. Responses were partial in roughly 24 patients and complete in 2; after median around 66 months follow-up, some 15 stayed in remission and about twelve progressed. Response samples were obtained after a median of around 11 months of treatment, with a range of roughly 6 to 40 months. An average of around 260,000 productive templates and some 99,000 productive rearrangements was obtained per sample. Longitudinal samples were obtainable from 26 of the 86 participants in the trial. Cryopreserved peripheral blood mononuclear cells were obtained prior to treatment, at the time of response, and at either disease progression or sustained remission. Patients were still on ibrutinib when every remission and progressive disease sample was collected.

This clone turned up a few times. No cognate antigen has been identified for it. Per-nucleotide qualities are absent, and no much larger clonotype sits a single base away. Overall results and qualifications from the work: Sampling times were not matched between patients in sustained remission and patients whose disease was progressing, and lymph node repertoires were not examined. Clonality increased at ibrutinib response, stayed stable in sustained remission, and fell back toward baseline at progression. Baseline clonality was found to be higher than that of age-matched healthy donors and was strongly correlated with circulating CD8+ T-cell counts. Public clonotypes were rare and either contracted or stayed stable during treatment, and the rise in clonality at ibrutinib response reflected the expansion of private clonotypes.

The sample's time point, from its label and the paper: more than 10 months on ibrutinib. For TCR beta library preparation, roughly 2.2 micrograms of genomic DNA was extracted from cryopreserved PBMCs. Longitudinal blood samples from CLL patients on ibrutinib monotherapy underwent high-throughput TCR beta sequencing. Patients were enrolled in a phase 2 open-label single-center ibrutinib monotherapy trial. The goal of deep resolution MiSeq sequencing was a depth between 1 in 1 million and 1 in 200,000 T cells, and coverage averaged 10x per clonotype. The immunoSEQ hsTCRB Kit was used to generate TCR beta libraries. The authors' pipeline ran thus. ImmunoSEQ Data Assistant and ImmunoSEQ Analyzer were used for data analysis, and V, D and J genes were assigned according to IMGT definitions. Clonality, which ranges from 0 to 1, was calculated as one minus the normalized Shannon entropy of productive rearrangement frequencies. Only overrepresented clonotypes making up at least 0.05% of the repertoire of each patient were included in the public clonotype analysis. About twelve age-matched healthy donor repertoires from immuneACCESS were used as controls for clonality. The table comes from immuneACCESS by way of TCRdb, which keeps in-frame sequences with V and J called. Part of the clones is missing from these tables; in studies checked, under half for an unresolved V gene and the rest for unknown reasons. Clone size and the V and J calls come from that table; the DNA yielded D and trimming. The sample has more than 85,000 clones on record, approximately 80% of them singletons. 32% of the sample rests with the top ten.

Via the germline V gene (reference sequence), CDR1 is LNHDA and CDR2 SQIVND. Here V drops 6 bases and J drops 2 bases, and the junction holds 10 bases not matched to any gene. The CDR3, from cysteine to phenylalanine, totals 16 residues. The sequence is cut down to CDR3 DNA, 48 bases in frame from base 1. The sequenced sample was PBMCs, obtained after 12 months of ibrutinib treatment. The V and J segments used are TRBV19 and TRBJ1-5, with 7 middle bases fitting TRBD1. This receptor was taken from a human donor with chronic lymphocytic leukemia. The CDR3 is CASRPGTGTGNQPQHF. The DNA sequence is given as TGTGCCAGTAGGCCGGGAACCGGGACAGGCAATCAGCCCCAGCATTTT. The CDR3, completed at both ends by the reference TRBV19 and TRBJ1-5 genes, gives the full variable domain DGGITQSPKYLFRKEGQNVTLSCEQNLNHDAMYWYRQDPGQGLRLIYYSQIVNDFQKGDIAEGYSVSREKKESFPLTVTSAQKNPTAFYLCASRPGTGTGNQPQHFGDGTRLSIL.